This T cell receptor (beta chain) was captured by sequencing in a study of spatial heterogeneity in lung cancer. Across the study: The mean occurrence of each unique TCR and UMI combination in raw reads exceeded eight. Whole-study results and caveats: Resection blood, more than follow-up blood, showed ubiquitous expanded tumor TCRs.

The time point was: sample taken at primary tumor resection. Unsorted whole RNA from tumor, nontumor lung or frozen PBMC underwent sequencing. The donors comprised about 74 untreated early-stage non-small cell lung cancer patients. In germline, CDR1 is MNHEY, CDR2 SVGAGI. The CDR3 length is 15 residues. Losses at the gene ends were 6 bases for V and 0 bases for J; bases not matched to a gene: 5. TCRdb reprocessed the 5' RACE reads with MiXCR, giving one entry per CDR3 protein. The sample includes under 30,000 distinct CDR3 sequences, approximately 4.7% of them seen just once. This clonotype was seen ten or more times. Its cognate antigen is unknown.

Material: PBMCs, obtained at surgery. The TCR originated in a male donor with early-stage non-small cell lung cancer. V gene TRBV6-5 combines with J gene TRBJ2-7, with 10 bases matching TRBD1. In DNA form, the CDR3 reads TGTGCCAGCAGACGGGGACAGGGGACCTCCTACGAGCAGTACTTC. Translating gives CASRRGQGTSYEQYF.